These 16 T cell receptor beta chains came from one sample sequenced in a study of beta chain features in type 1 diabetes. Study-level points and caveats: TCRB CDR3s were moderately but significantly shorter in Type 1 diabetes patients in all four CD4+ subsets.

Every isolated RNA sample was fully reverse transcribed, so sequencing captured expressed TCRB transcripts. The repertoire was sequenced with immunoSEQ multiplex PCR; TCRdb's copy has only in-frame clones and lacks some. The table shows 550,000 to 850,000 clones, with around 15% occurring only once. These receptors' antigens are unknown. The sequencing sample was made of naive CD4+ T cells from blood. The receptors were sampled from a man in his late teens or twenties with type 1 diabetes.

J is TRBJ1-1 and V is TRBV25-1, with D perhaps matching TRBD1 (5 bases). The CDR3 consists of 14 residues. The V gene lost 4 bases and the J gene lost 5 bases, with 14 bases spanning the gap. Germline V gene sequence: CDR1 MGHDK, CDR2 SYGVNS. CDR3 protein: CASSGKGMGTEAFF. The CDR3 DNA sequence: TGTGCCAGCAGTGGAAAGGGGATGGGGACTGAAGCTTTCTTT.

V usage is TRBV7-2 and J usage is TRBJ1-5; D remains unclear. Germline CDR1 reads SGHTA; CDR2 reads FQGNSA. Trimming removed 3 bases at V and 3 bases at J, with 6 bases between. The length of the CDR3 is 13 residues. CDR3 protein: CASSFQYNQPQHF. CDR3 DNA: TGTGCCAGCAGCTTCCAGTACAATCAGCCCCAGCATTTT.

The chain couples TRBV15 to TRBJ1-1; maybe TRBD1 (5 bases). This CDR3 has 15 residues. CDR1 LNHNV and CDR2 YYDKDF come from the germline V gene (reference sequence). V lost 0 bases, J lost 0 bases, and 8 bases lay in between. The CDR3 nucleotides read TGTGCCACCAGCAGAGATCGACAGATGAACACTGAAGCTTTCTTT. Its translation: CATSRDRQMNTEAFF.

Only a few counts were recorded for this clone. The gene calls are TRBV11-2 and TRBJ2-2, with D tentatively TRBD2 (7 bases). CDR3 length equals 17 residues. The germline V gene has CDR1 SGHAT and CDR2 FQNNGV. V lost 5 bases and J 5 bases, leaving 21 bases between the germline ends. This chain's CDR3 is CASSPGGLAVGTGELFF. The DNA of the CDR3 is TGTGCCAGCAGCCCCGGGGGGCTAGCGGTAGGGACCGGGGAGCTGTTTTTT.

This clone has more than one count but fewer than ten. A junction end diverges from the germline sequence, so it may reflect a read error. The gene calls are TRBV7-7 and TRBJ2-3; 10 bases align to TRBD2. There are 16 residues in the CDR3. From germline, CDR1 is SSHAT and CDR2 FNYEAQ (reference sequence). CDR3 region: CASSLGGTSGTDTQYF. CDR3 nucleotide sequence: TGTGCTAGCAGCTTAGGCGGGACTAGCGGCACAGATACGCAGTATTTT.

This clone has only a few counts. CDR3 nucleotides: TGTGCCTGGAGTGAACGAGGGATGACTGAAGCTTTCTTT. It yields the protein CAWSERGMTEAFF. The chain is built from TRBV30 and TRBJ1-1; D is unresolved. The germline V gene has CDR1 GTSNPN and CDR2 SVGIG (reference sequence). V was clipped by 1 base and J by 5 bases, with 11 bases between them. There are 13 residues in the CDR3.

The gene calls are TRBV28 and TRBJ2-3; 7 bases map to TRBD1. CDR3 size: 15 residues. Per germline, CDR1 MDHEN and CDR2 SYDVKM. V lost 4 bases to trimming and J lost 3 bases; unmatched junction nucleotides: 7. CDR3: CASSSGGARTDTQYF. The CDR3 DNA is TGTGCCAGCAGTTCAGGGGGTGCGCGGACAGATACGCAGTATTTT.

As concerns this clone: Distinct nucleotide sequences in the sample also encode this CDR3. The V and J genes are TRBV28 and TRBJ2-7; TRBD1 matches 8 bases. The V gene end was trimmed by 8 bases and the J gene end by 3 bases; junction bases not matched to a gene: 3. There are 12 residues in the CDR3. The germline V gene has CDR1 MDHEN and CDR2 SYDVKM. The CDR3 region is CASRQGSYEQYF. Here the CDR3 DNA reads TGTGCCAGCCGACAGGGGAGCTACGAGCAGTACTTC.

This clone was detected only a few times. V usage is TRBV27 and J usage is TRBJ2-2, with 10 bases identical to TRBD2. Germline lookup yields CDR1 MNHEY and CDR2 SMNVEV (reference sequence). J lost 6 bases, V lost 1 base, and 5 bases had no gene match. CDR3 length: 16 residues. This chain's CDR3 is CASSLYASGGSGELFF. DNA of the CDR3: TGTGCCAGCAGTTTATACGCTAGCGGGGGCTCCGGGGAGCTGTTTTTT.

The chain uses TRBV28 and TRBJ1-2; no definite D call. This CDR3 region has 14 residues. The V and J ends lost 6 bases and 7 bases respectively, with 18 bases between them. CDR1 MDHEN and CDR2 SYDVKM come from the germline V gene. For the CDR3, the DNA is TGTGCCAGCAGCCGCGGATATTGGAGTATTGGCTACACCTTC. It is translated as CASSRGYWSIGYTF.

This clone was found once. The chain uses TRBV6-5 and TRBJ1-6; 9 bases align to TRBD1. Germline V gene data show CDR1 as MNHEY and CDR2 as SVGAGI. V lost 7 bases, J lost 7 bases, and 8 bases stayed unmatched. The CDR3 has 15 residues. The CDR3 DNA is TGTGCCAGCACCCCCGGGACAGGGATAAATTCACCCCTCCACTTT. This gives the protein CASTPGTGINSPLHF.

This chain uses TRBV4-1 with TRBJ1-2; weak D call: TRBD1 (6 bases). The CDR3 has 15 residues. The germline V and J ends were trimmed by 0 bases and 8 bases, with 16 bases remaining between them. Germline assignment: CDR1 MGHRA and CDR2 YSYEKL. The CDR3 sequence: CASSQESLRGQGYTF. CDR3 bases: TGCGCCAGCAGCCAAGAGTCCCTCAGGGGCCAAGGCTACACCTTC.

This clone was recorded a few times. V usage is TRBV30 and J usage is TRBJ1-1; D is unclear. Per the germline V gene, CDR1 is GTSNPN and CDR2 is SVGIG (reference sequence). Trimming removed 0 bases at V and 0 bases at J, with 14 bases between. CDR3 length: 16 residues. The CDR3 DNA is TGTGCCTGGAGTGTAGCCAAGGGCCAGATGAACACTGAAGCTTTCTTT. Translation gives CAWSVAKGQMNTEAFF.

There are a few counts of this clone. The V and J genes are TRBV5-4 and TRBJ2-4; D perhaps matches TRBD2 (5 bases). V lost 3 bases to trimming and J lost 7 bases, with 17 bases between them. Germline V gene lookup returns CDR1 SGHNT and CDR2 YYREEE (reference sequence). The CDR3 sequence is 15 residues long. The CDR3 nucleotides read TGTGCCAGCAGCTGGGCCGGGGTCGTTGGGAACATTCAGTACTTC. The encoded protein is CASSWAGVVGNIQYF.

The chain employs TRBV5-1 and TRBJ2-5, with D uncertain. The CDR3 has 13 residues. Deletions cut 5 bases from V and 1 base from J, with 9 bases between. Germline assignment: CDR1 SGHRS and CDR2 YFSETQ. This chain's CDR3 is CASRANSQETQYF. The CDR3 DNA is TGCGCCAGCAGGGCCAACAGCCAAGAGACCCAGTACTTC.

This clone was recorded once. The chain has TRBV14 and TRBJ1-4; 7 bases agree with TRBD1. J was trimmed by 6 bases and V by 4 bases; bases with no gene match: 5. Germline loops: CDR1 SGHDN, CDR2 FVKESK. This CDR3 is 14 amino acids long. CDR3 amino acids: CASSLGTVDEKLFF. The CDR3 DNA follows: TGTGCCAGCAGCCTAGGGACAGTGGATGAAAAACTGTTTTTT. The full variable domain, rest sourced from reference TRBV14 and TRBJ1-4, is EAGVTQFPSHSVIEKGQTVTLRCDPISGHDNLYWYRRVMGKEIKFLLHFVKESKQDESGMPNNRFLAERTGGTYSTLKVQPAELEDSGVYFCASSLGTVDEKLFFGSGTQLSVL.